This entry describes one TCR beta chain. It has no known antigen specificity. No per-base quality is available; no much larger clone lies one base away. Using the deep immunoSEQ assay, multiplex PCR amplified TCR CDR3 regions from genomic DNA. Extracted genomic DNA from each cell subset was spread evenly across all wells of several immunoSEQ 96-well plates, with each plate serving as a replicate. For sorted subsets, approximately 210 ng of genomic DNA, equivalent to tens of thousands of T cell genomes, went into each replicate PCR. Purified libraries were quantified with a Qubit 3.0 fluorometer, sized on a Bioanalyzer 2100, and re-quantified with the KAPA Library Quantification kit. A separate single-read 150-cycle Illumina NextSeq 550 flow cell was used to sequence each immunoSEQ 96-well plate. As for the authors' bioinformatics: Because the immunoSEQ output included only junctional sequences and no quality scores, the filtering could not be the same as the filtering used for full-length reads. Sequences were annotated with PyIR, a Python wrapper for IgBLAST v1.9, and V/J genes and CDR3 were assigned using IMGT germline references. Any read was removed if the V/J assignment was weak (E-value above 1e-6), the CDR3 was missing, or the read contained stop codons, out-of-frame junctions, or ambiguous translated residues. A V3J clonotype was defined by an identical inferred V gene, J gene, and CDR3 amino acid sequence. Percentage overlap between repertoires was computed as shared unique clonotypes divided by the size of the smaller repertoire. Richness of each repertoire was evaluated using RTK rarefaction, the Chao1 estimator, and Recon v2.1 estimates of unobserved clonotypes. Generation probabilities were computed with OLGA for all TCRbeta clonotypes obtained by the gDNA method from four donors. As stored in TCRdb, this immuneACCESS dataset retains in-frame rearrangements with V and J assigned. A fraction of the clones does not appear; measured against another copy, unresolved V genes explain less than half of the discrepancy, and the remainder lacks a known reason. V, J and clone size are taken as reported in that table, and D and trimming were inferred from the DNA itself. The sample records roughly 680,000 clones, 55% to 80% of which are singletons. Of the sample, more than 1.5% falls within the top ten clones.

The data originate from a study of shared clonotypes between healthy human individuals (dated by TCRdb to about 2020). Broadly, across the study: A few men and a couple of women, aged 18 to 49 years, made up the cohort. To increase sequencing depth and limit assay-specific biases, different laboratories used diverse techniques to prepare libraries and sequence TCR repertoires. Between about 0.94 and 8.9 billion PBMCs per donor were obtained by leukapheresis. The study deeply sequenced blood TCR repertoires of five healthy adults to estimate repertoire size and the extent of clonotype sharing between individuals. For each donor, three plates each were used for CD4 naive and CD4 memory, two plates were used for CD8 naive, and one plate was used for CD8 memory. Findings and caveats that apply to the study as a whole: Pairwise subsampling led to the expectation that sequencing depth would affect the degree of clonotype sharing among donors. Larger estimated clonotype richness was generally found for naive subsets than for memory subsets. The genetic and exposure-history diversity represented was limited by the small number of donors. Incomplete sequencing was indicated by rarefaction of sorted-subset datasets, despite the large sequencing depth. Only blood was sampled, and tissue TCR repertoires likely differ from those in blood. Compared with non-shared clonotypes, clonotypes shared by all four sorted-subset donors had higher generation probabilities. When a handful of donors were compared, the shared fraction of clonotypes was 5% to 6.5% for naive CD4, 3.5% to 4% for naive CD8, 2.3% for memory CD4, and roughly 0.4% for memory CD8.

From cysteine to phenylalanine, the CDR3 is 13 amino acids long. The DNA shown is the 39-base CDR3, in frame from base 1. V was cut back by 6 bases and J by 5 bases, leaving a gap of 13 bases between them. Via the germline V gene, CDR1 is KGHSY and CDR2 FQNENV. Donors were healthy HIV-negative adults with no recently reported acute infections or vaccinations. All donors were Caucasian adults living in Nashville, Tennessee, USA. CD4+ T cells were enriched by magnetic negative selection; naive cells were then positively selected on CD45RA, and the negative fraction formed the memory subset. Blood was obtained by leukapheresis, after which PBMCs were separated by Ficoll-Histopaque density gradient centrifugation and cryopreserved in liquid nitrogen vapor phase. Analytical flow cytometry was used to check the purity and quantity of each magnetically sorted T cell population. Each sorted fraction had its genomic DNA isolated and then quantified by UV absorbance on a Nanodrop 2000c.

The sequence came from a woman younger than 45 in good health. The specimen was memory CD4+ T cells sorted from blood. The cell subset or site label, read with the paper, signifies: CD45RA-negative fraction. The chain links TRBV16 with TRBJ1-1; the D gene assignment is ambiguous. The nucleotides are TGTGCCAGCAGACGGGCCCGGGGAACTGAAGCTTTCTTT. It specifies CASRRARGTEAFF.